The present entry profiles one T cell receptor beta chain with its context. As yet, its antigen is unknown. Selection for sequencing was limited to patients who had shown CD8+CD57+ cell expansion by flow cytometry. Severe acquired aplastic anemia was present in every patient. Profiling of TCR beta VDJ combinations and CDR3 sequences used genomic DNA as template. Each CDR3 protein is one row after TCRdb ran MiXCR on the reads. The sample consists of around 130,000 distinct CDR3 sequences, about 50% of them appearing once. These data originate in a study of CD8+CD57+ T cells in acquired aplastic anemia. Study in general: The mean DNA yield obtained from sorted CD4+ and CD8+ cells came to roughly 3.4 ug. General study results and limits: Patients shared just under 30 CD8+ CDR3 sequences with controls.

The CDR3 is made up of 13 amino acids. The ends were cut back, 0 bases at V and 5 bases at J, with 8 bases in the middle. The germline V gene has CDR1 LNHNV and CDR2 YYDKDF (reference sequence). The chain carries TRBV15 and TRBJ2-7; the D is unclear. Sequences were obtained from sorted CD4+, CD8+, or CD8+CD57+ T cells (not recorded which) from PBMCs. This sequence was found in a human donor with aplastic anemia. CDR3 in amino acids: CATSRDRSDEQYF. Written as DNA, the CDR3 is TGTGCCACCAGCAGAGATCGTTCCGACGAGCAGTACTTC.